Listed below are T cell receptor beta chains from one sample, sequenced in a study of blood T cell repertoires in COVID-19. The assay was immunoSEQ multiplex PCR, and TCRdb's table has in-frame clones only and misses some. This sample has under 300,000 clones; approximately 80% occur once, and the top ten carry roughly 2%. The sequenced sample was peripheral blood. Receptor source: a man aged 30 to 45 who had recovered from COVID-19. CDR3s include the opening cysteine and the closing phenylalanine or tryptophan. Each record gives: J gene, V gene, D gene, clone size, CDR3 protein, CDR3 DNA. A D gene is named only where the DNA matches it firmly. Only some rows state a clone size, as once, few, many or a class for expanded clones.

j_gene: TRBJ2-7; v_gene: TRBV6-5; d_gene: TRBD2; abundance: NA; CDR3aa: CASISGGREQYF; CDR3nt: TGTGCCAGCATCTCGGGGGGGAGGGAGCAGTACTTC
j_gene: TRBJ1-3; v_gene: TRBV3-1/TRBV3-2; d_gene: NA; abundance: NA; CDR3aa: CASNSGGSGNTIYF; CDR3nt: TGTGCCAGCAACTCGGGGGGGTCGGGAAACACCATATATTTT
j_gene: TRBJ1-6; v_gene: TRBV2; d_gene: NA; abundance: NA; CDR3aa: CASGRWSSYNSPLHF; CDR3nt: TGTGCCAGCGGCCGTTGGAGCTCCTATAATTCACCCCTCCACTTT
j_gene: TRBJ2-3; v_gene: TRBV28; d_gene: TRBD2; abundance: NA; CDR3aa: CASSLGASGVRDTQYF; CDR3nt: TGTGCCAGCAGTTTAGGCGCTAGCGGGGTCAGAGATACGCAGTATTTT
j_gene: TRBJ1-2; v_gene: TRBV18; d_gene: TRBD1; abundance: NA; CDR3aa: CASSLGQGVGYGYTF; CDR3nt: TGTGCCAGCTCACTGGGACAGGGGGTTGGCTATGGCTACACCTTC
j_gene: TRBJ2-5; v_gene: TRBV9; d_gene: TRBD2; abundance: NA; CDR3aa: CASSVESSGGQETQYF; CDR3nt: TGTGCCAGCAGCGTAGAATCTAGCGGGGGGCAAGAGACCCAGTACTTC
j_gene: TRBJ2-1; v_gene: TRBV12-5; d_gene: NA; abundance: NA; CDR3aa: CASGLDRRQGIEQFF; CDR3nt: TGTGCTAGTGGTTTGGACCGCCGGCAGGGGATTGAGCAGTTCTTC
j_gene: TRBJ2-2; v_gene: TRBV7-3; d_gene: NA; abundance: NA; CDR3aa: CASSLLGDGGELFF; CDR3nt: TGTGCCAGCAGCTTACTCGGGGATGGCGGGGAGCTGTTTTTT
j_gene: TRBJ1-2; v_gene: TRBV6-1; d_gene: NA; abundance: NA; CDR3aa: CASSDLTVNYGYTF; CDR3nt: TGTGCCAGCAGTGATTTGACAGTAAACTATGGCTACACCTTC
j_gene: TRBJ2-5; v_gene: TRBV7-2; d_gene: TRBD1; abundance: NA; CDR3aa: CASSSWTGQETQYF; CDR3nt: TGTGCCAGCAGCTCCTGGACAGGCCAAGAGACCCAGTACTTC
j_gene: TRBJ1-1; v_gene: TRBV18; d_gene: NA; abundance: once; CDR3aa: CASSPKEDSMAFF; CDR3nt: TGTGCCAGCTCACCCAAAGAGGACAGTATGGCTTTCTTT
j_gene: TRBJ1-6; v_gene: TRBV10-3; d_gene: NA; abundance: NA; CDR3aa: CAISESMQGYNSPLHF; CDR3nt: TGTGCCATCAGTGAGTCGATGCAGGGCTATAATTCACCCCTCCACTTT
j_gene: TRBJ1-4; v_gene: TRBV2; d_gene: TRBD1; abundance: few; CDR3aa: CASSGPGGRVNEKLFF; CDR3nt: TGTGCCAGCAGTGGGCCAGGGGGCAGGGTTAATGAAAAACTGTTTTTT
j_gene: TRBJ2-7; v_gene: TRBV29-1; d_gene: NA; abundance: NA; CDR3aa: CSASYGSYEQYF; CDR3nt: TGCAGCGCCAGTTATGGCTCCTACGAGCAGTACTTC
j_gene: TRBJ2-2; v_gene: TRBV5-1; d_gene: TRBD2; abundance: NA; CDR3aa: CASSPSGGAYGELFF; CDR3nt: TGCGCCAGCAGCCCCTCCGGGGGGGCGTACGGGGAGCTGTTTTTT
j_gene: TRBJ1-3; v_gene: TRBV4-1; d_gene: TRBD1; abundance: NA; CDR3aa: CASSQGQGPGNTIYF; CDR3nt: TGCGCCAGCAGCCAAGGACAGGGCCCTGGAAACACCATATATTTT
j_gene: TRBJ2-3; v_gene: TRBV4-2; d_gene: TRBD1; abundance: NA; CDR3aa: CASSQEGAGGSNTQYF; CDR3nt: TGTGCCAGCAGCCAAGAAGGTGCAGGGGGCAGCAATACGCAGTATTTT
j_gene: TRBJ2-5; v_gene: TRBV5-1; d_gene: TRBD1; abundance: NA; CDR3aa: CASSITGEETQYF; CDR3nt: TGCGCCAGCAGCATAACAGGGGAAGAGACCCAGTACTTC
j_gene: TRBJ2-2; v_gene: TRBV3-1/TRBV3-2; d_gene: NA; abundance: few; CDR3aa: CASSEGTNTGELFF; CDR3nt: TGTGCCAGCAGCGAAGGTACGAACACCGGGGAGCTGTTTTTT
j_gene: TRBJ2-1; v_gene: TRBV27; d_gene: TRBD2; abundance: NA; CDR3aa: CASSLRRGGHNEQFF; CDR3nt: TGTGCCAGCAGTTTAAGGCGGGGGGGCCACAATGAGCAGTTCTTC
j_gene: TRBJ1-3; v_gene: TRBV20-1; d_gene: NA; abundance: NA; CDR3aa: CSASRDAGSGNTIYF; CDR3nt: TGCAGTGCTAGTCGCGATGCCGGCTCTGGAAACACCATATATTTT
j_gene: TRBJ1-5; v_gene: TRBV14; d_gene: NA; abundance: NA; CDR3aa: CASSQEGQGFLANQPQHF; CDR3nt: TGTGCCAGCAGCCAAGAAGGGCAGGGATTTCTTGCAAATCAGCCCCAGCATTTT
j_gene: TRBJ1-6; v_gene: TRBV2; d_gene: TRBD1; abundance: once; CDR3aa: CASRNRGNSPLHF; CDR3nt: TGTGCCAGCAGAAACAGGGGGAATTCACCCCTCCACTTT
j_gene: TRBJ2-1; v_gene: TRBV10-3; d_gene: TRBD2; abundance: NA; CDR3aa: CAISGSSGGDYSYNEQFF; CDR3nt: TGTGCCATCAGCGGTTCTAGCGGGGGGGATTACTCCTACAATGAGCAGTTCTTC
j_gene: TRBJ1-5; v_gene: TRBV3-1/TRBV3-2; d_gene: TRBD1; abundance: NA; CDR3aa: CASSHCAGGSYQPQHF; CDR3nt: TGTGCCAGCAGCCATTGCGCAGGGGGCTCGTATCAGCCCCAGCATTTT